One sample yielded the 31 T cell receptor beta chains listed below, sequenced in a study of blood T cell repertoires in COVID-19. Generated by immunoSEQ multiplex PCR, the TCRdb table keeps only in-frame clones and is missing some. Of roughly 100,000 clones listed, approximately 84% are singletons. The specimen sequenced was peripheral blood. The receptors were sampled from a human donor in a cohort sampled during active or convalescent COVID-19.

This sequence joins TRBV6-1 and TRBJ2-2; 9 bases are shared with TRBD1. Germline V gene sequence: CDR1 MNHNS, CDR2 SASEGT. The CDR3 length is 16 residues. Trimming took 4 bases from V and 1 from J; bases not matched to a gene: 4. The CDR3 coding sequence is TGTGCCAGCAGTGCCCGGACAGGGGAGAACACCGGGGAGCTGTTTTTT. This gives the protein CASSARTGENTGELFF.

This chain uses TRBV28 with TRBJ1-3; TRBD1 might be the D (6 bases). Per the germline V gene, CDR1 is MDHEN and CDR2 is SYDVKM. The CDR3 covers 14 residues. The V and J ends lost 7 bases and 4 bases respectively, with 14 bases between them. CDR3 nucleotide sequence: TGTGCCAGCATTGGGGCAGGGGCGGGAAACACCATATATTTT. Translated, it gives CASIGAGAGNTIYF.

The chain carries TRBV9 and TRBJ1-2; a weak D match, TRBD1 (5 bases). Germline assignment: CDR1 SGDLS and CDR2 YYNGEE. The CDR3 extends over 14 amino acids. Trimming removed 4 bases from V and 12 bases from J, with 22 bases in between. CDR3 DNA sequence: TGTGCCAGCAGCCCCCCCGCCACAGGAGTCTCGAACACCTTC. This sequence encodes CASSPPATGVSNTF.

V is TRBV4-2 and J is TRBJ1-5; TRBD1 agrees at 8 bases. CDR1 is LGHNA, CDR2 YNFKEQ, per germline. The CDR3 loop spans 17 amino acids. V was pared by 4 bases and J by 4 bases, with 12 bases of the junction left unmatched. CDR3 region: CASSRTVGQGKNQPQHF. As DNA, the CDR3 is TGTGCCAGCAGCCGCACCGTCGGACAGGGAAAAAATCAGCCCCAGCATTTT.

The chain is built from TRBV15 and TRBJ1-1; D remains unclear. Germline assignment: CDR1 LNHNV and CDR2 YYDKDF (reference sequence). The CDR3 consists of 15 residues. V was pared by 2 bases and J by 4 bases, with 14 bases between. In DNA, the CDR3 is TGTGCCACCAGCAGAACCTTATACGGAGGCACTGAAGCTTTCTTT. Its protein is CATSRTLYGGTEAFF.

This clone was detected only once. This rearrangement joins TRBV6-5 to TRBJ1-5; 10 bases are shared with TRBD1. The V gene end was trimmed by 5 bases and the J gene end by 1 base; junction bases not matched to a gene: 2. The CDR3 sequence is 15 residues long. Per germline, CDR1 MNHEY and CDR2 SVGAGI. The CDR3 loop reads CASSRDRGSNQPQHF. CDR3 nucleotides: TGTGCCAGCAGTCGGGACAGGGGCAGCAATCAGCCCCAGCATTTT.

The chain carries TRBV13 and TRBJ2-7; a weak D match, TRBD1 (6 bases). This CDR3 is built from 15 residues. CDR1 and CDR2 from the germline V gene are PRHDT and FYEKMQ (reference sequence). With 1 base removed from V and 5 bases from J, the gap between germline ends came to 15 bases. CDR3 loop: CASSLEGELGNEQYF. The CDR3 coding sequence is TGTGCCAGCAGCTTAGAGGGGGAATTGGGGAACGAGCAGTACTTC.

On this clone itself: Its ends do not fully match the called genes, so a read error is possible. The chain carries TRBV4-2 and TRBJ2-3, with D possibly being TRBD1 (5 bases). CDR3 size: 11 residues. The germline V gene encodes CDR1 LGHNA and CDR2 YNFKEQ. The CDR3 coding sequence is TGTGCCAGCAGCCAAGTCGGCCCCAGGGTTTTT. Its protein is CASSQVGPRVF.

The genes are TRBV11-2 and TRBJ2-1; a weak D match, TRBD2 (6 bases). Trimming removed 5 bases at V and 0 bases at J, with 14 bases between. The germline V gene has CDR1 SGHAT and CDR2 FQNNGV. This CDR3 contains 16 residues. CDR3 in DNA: TGTGCCAGCAGCCCCCGTCGGGGGTTCTCCTACAATGAGCAGTTCTTC. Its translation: CASSPRRGFSYNEQFF.

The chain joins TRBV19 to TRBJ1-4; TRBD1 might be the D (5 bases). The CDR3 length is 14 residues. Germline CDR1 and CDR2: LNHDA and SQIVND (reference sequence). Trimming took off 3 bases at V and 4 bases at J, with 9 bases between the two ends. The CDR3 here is CASSIDSINEKLFF. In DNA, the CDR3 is TGTGCCAGTAGTATCGACAGCATTAATGAAAAACTGTTTTTT.

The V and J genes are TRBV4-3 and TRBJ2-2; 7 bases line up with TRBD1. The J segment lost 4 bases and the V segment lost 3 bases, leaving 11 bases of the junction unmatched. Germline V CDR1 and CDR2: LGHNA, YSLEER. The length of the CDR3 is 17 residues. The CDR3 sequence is CASSHAYATGTTGELFF. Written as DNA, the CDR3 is TGCGCCAGCAGCCATGCTTACGCGACAGGGACCACCGGGGAGCTGTTTTTT.

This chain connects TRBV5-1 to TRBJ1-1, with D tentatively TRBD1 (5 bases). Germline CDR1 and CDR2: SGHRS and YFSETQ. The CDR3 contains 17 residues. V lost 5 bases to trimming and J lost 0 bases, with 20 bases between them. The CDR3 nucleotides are TGCGCCAGCAGGTCCCGGACGCTGGGCAGGGTGAACACTGAAGCTTTCTTT. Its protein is CASRSRTLGRVNTEAFF.

CDR3 protein: CASSKAVPGMNTEAFF. CDR3 DNA: TGTGCCAGCAGCAAAGCGGTCCCAGGTATGAACACTGAAGCTTTCTTT. V is TRBV21-1 and J is TRBJ1-1; TRBD1 is taken as the D call from the table, unchecked against the DNA. TRBV21-1 is a pseudogene segment. The CDR3 extends over 16 amino acids.

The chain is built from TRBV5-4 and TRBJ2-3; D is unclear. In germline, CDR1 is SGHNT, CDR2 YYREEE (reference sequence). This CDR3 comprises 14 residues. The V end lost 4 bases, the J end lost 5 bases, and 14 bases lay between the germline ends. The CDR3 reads CASSGKAGGDTQYF. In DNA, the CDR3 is TGTGCCAGCAGCGGTAAGGCTGGCGGAGATACGCAGTATTTT.

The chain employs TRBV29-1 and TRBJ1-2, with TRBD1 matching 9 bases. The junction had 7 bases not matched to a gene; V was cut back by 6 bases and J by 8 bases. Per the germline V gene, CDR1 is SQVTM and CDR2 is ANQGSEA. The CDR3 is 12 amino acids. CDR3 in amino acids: CSVMGQGYGYTF. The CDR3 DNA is TGCAGCGTGATGGGACAGGGTTACGGCTACACCTTC.

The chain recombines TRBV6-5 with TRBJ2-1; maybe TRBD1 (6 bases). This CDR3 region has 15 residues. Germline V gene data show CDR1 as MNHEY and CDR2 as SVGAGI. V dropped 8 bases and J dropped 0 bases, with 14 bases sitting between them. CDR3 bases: TGTGCCAGCGGAAGACAGGACAGCTCCTACAATGAGCAGTTCTTC. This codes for CASGRQDSSYNEQFF.

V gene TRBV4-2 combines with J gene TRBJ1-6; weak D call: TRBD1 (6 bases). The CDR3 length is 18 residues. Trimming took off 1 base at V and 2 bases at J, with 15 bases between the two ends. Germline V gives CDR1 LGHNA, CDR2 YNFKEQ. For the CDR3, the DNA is TGTGCCAGCAGCCAAGTTGCAGGGGATGTCACCTATAATTCACCCCTCCACTTT. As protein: CASSQVAGDVTYNSPLHF.

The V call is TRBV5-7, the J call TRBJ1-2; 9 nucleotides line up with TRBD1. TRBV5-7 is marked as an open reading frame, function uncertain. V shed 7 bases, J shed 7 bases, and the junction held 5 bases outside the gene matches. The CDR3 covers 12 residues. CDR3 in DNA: TGTGCCAGCGGGACAGGGAGCTGTGGCTACACCTTC. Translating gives CASGTGSCGYTF.

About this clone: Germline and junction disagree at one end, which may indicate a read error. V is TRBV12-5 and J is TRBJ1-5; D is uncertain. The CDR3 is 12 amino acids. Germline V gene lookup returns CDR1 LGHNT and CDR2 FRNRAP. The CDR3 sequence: CASGPGYQPQHF. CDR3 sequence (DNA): TGTGCTAGTGGCCCCGGGTATCAACCCCAGCATTTT. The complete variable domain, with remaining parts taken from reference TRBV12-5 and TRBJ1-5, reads DARVTQTPRHKVTEMGQEVTMRCQPILGHNTVFWYRQTMMQGLELLAYFRNRAPLDDSGMPKDRFSAEMPDATLATLKIQPSEPRDSAVYFCASGPGYQPQHFGDGTRLSIL.

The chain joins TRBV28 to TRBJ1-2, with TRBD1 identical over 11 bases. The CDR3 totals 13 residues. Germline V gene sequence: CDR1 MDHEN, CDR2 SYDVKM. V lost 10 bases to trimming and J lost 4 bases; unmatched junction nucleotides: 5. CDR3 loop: CATRDRGVYGYTF. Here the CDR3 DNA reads TGTGCCACCAGGGACAGGGGGGTCTATGGCTACACCTTC.

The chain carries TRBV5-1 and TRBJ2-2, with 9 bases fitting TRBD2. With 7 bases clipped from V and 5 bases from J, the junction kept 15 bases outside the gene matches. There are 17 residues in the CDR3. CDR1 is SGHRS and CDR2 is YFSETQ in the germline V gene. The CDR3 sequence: CASEPARLAGSTGELFF. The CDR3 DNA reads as TGCGCCAGCGAGCCCGCTAGGCTAGCGGGATCGACCGGGGAGCTGTTTTTT.

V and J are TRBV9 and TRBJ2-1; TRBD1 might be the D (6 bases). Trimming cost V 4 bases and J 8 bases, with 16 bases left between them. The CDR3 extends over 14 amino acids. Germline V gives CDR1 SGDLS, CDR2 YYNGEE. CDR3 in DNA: TGTGCCAGCAGCCCCCGCCCCTCAGGGGATGAGCAGTTCTTC. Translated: CASSPRPSGDEQFF.

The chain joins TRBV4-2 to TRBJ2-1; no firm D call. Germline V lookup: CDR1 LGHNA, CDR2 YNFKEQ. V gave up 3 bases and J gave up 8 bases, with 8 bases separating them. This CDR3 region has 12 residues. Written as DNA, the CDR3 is TGTGCCAGCAGCCACACGGTCGATGAGCAGTTCTTC. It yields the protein CASSHTVDEQFF.

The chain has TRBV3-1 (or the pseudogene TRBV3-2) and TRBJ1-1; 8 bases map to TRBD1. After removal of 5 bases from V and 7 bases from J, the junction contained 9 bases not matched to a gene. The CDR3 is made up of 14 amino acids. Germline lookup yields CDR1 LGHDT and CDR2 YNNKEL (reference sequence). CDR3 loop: CASSTSQGGDEAFF. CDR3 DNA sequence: TGTGCCAGCAGCACTTCACAGGGGGGAGATGAAGCTTTCTTT.

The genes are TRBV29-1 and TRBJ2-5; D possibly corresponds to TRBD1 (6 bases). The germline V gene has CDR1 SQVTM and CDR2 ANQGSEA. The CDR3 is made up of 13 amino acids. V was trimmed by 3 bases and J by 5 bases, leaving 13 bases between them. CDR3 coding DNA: TGCAGCGTTGAGGAACAGGGATTTGAGACCCAGTACTTC. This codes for CSVEEQGFETQYF.

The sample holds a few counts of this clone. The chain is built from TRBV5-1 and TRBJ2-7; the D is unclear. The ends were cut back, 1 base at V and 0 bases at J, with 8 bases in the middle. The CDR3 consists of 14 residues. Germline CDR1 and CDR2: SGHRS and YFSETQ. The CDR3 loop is CASSLRTDSYEQYF. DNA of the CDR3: TGCGCCAGCAGCTTGCGTACAGACTCCTACGAGCAGTACTTC.

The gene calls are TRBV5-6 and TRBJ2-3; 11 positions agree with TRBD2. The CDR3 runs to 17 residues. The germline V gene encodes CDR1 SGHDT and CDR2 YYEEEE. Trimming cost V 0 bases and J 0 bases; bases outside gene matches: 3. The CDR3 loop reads CASSLGLAGSSTDTQYF. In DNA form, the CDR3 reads TGTGCCAGCAGCTTGGGACTAGCGGGGTCTAGCACAGATACGCAGTATTTT. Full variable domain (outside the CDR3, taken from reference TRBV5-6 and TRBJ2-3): DAGVTQSPTHLIKTRGQQVTLRCSPKSGHDTVSWYQQALGQGPQFIFQYYEEEERQRGNFPDRFSGHQFPNYSSELNVNALLLGDSALYLCASSLGLAGSSTDTQYFGPGTRLTVL.

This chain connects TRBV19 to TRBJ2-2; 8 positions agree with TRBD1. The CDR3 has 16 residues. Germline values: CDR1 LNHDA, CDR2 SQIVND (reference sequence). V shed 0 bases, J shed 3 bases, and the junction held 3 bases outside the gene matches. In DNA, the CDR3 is TGTGCCAGTAGTATAGACAGGGGGCATGACACCGGGGAGCTGTTTTTT. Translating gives CASSIDRGHDTGELFF.

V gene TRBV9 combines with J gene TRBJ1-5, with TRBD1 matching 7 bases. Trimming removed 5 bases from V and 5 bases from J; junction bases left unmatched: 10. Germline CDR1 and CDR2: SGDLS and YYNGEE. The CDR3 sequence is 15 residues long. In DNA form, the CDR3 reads TGTGCCAGCAGTCCAACACAGGGGCCCTATCAGCCCCAGCATTTT. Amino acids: CASSPTQGPYQPQHF.

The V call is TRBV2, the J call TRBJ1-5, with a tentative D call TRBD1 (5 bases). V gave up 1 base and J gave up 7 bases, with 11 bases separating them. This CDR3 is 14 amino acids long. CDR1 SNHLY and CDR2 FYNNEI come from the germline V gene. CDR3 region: CASSEDRSLQPQHF. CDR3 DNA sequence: TGTGCCAGCAGTGAAGACAGGTCCCTGCAGCCCCAGCATTTT. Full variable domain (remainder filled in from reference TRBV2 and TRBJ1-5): EPEVTQTPSHQVTQMGQEVILRCVPISNHLYFYWYRQILGQKVEFLVSFYNNEISEKSEIFDDQFSVERPDGSNFTLKIRSTKLEDSAMYFCASSEDRSLQPQHFGDGTRLSIL.

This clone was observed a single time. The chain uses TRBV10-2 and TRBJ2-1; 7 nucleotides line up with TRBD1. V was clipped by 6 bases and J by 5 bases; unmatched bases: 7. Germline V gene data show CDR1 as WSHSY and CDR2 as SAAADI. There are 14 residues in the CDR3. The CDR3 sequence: CASRHTDRNNEQFF. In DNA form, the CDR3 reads TGCGCCAGCAGGCACACGGACAGGAACAATGAGCAGTTCTTC.